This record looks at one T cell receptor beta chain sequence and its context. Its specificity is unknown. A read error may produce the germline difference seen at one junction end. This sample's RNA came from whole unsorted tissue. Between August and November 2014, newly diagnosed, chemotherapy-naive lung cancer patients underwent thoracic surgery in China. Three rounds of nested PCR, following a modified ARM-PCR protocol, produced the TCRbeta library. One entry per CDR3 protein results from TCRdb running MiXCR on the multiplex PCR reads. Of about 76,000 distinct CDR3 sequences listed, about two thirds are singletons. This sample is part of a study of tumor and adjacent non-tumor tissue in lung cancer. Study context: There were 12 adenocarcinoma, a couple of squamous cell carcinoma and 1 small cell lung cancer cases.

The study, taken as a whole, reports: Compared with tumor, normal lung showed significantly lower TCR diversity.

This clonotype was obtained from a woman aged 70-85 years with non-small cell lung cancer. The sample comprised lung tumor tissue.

CDR3 nucleotide sequence: TGCAGCGTTGCGACTAGTGGAGGCCAAGAGAACCAGTACTTC. This sequence encodes CSVATSGGQENQYF. The rearrangement joins TRBV29-1 to TRBJ2-5, with D tentatively TRBD2 (6 bases). This CDR3 spans 14 amino acids. The germline V gene has CDR1 SQVTM and CDR2 ANQGSEA.